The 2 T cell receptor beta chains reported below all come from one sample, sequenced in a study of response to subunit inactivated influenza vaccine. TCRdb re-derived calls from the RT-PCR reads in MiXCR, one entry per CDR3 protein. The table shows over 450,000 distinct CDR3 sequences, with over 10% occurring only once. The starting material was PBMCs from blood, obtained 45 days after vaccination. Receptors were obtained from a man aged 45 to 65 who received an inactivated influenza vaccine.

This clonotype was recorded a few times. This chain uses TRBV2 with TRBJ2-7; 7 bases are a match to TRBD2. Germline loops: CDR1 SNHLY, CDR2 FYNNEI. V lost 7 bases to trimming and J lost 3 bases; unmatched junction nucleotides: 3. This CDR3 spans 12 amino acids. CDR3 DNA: TGTGCCAGCACAGCGGGGTACTACGAGCAGTACTTC. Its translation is CASTAGYYEQYF.

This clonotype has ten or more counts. CDR3 region: CATSDFSDNEQFF. The CDR3 DNA is TGTGCCACCAGTGATTTCAGCGACAATGAGCAGTTCTTC. The chain combines TRBV24-1 with TRBJ2-1; D is ambiguous. V was clipped by 1 base and J by 5 bases, with 5 bases between them. This CDR3 has 13 amino acids. From germline, CDR1 is KGHDR and CDR2 SFDVKD.